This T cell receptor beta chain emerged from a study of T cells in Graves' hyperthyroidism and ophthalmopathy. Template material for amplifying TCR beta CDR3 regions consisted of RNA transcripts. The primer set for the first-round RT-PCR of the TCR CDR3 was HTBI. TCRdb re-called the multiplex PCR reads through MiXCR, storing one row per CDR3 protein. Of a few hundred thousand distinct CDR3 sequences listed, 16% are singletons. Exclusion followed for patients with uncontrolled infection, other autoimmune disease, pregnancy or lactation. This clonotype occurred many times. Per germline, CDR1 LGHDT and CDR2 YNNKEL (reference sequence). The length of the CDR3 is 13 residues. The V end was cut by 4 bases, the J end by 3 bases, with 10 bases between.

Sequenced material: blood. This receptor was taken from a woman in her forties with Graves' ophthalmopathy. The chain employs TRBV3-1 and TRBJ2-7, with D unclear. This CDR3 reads CASSRKVGYEQYF. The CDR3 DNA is TGTGCCAGCAGCCGAAAGGTAGGCTACGAGCAGTACTTC.